These T cell receptor beta chains were read from a single sample in a study of T cell repertoires in cytomegalovirus infection. TCRdb itself ran the reads through MiXCR, one entry per CDR3 protein. The data show some 450,000 distinct CDR3 sequences, approximately 32% seen once. The sequenced sample consisted of PBMCs. The receptor source for this set is a human donor in good health (CMV status not recorded). Some clones in this sample may be carry-over from other donors' samples. Each CDR3 is given with its conserved first and last residue. Fields, in order: J gene, D gene, V gene, clone size, CDR3 protein, CDR3 DNA. The D gene is left open where the match is weak. The size of a clone is reported for some rows only, either as once, few or many, or as a class for expanded clones.

>TRBJ1-1|TRBD1|TRBV7-3|NA
CASSLLPGRGQEAFF
TGTGCCAGCAGCTTACTCCCGGGGCGGGGACAGGAAGCTTTCTTT
>TRBJ2-1|NA|TRBV7-9|few
CATAYRSSYNEQFF
TGTGCCACCGCGTACAGGAGCTCCTACAATGAGCAGTTCTTC
>TRBJ1-5|TRBD1|TRBV12-3/TRBV12-4|few
CASKFRSGQVNQPQHF
TGTGCCAGCAAATTTAGGTCGGGACAGGTCAATCAGCCCCAGCATTTT
>TRBJ2-1|NA|TRBV29-1|NA
CSVQNEGSGNEQFF
TGCAGCGTGCAGAACGAGGGAAGTGGCAATGAGCAGTTCTTC
>TRBJ1-6|TRBD1|TRBV5-1|NA
CASSFSGTVNNSPLHF
TGCGCCAGCAGCTTCTCCGGGACAGTCAATAATTCACCCCTCCACTTT
>TRBJ1-3|TRBD1|TRBV2|NA
CASSDWAGGNSGNTIYF
TGTGCCAGCAGTGATTGGGCAGGGGGGAACTCTGGAAACACCATATATTTT
>TRBJ2-2|NA|TRBV25-1|NA
CASSEIPGELFF
TGTGCCAGCAGTGAAATACCCGGGGAGCTGTTTTTT
>TRBJ2-4|NA|TRBV4-1|NA
CASSQERQGDKYGKNIQYF
TGCGCCAGCAGCCAAGAACGCCAGGGAGATAAGTATGGCAAAAACATTCAGTACTTC
>TRBJ1-4|NA|TRBV5-5|few
CASRPSPAAAYEKLFF
TGTGCCAGCAGGCCATCTCCAGCGGCGGCTTATGAAAAACTGTTTTTT
>TRBJ1-2|NA|TRBV7-9|NA
CASSLMVIEDYGYTF
TGTGCCAGCAGCTTAATGGTCATTGAGGACTATGGCTACACCTTC
>TRBJ1-6|NA|TRBV20-1|few
CSASWMGGSSPLHF
TGCAGTGCTAGCTGGATGGGGGGAAGTTCACCCCTCCACTTT
>TRBJ2-7|NA|TRBV11-3|NA
CASSPAGDSYEQYF
TGTGCCAGCAGCCCGGCAGGGGACTCCTACGAGCAGTACTTC
>TRBJ2-5|NA|TRBV2|few
CASSDPSSRQNQETQYF
TGTGCCAGCAGTGACCCGAGTTCCCGACAGAACCAAGAGACCCAGTACTTC
>TRBJ2-1|NA|TRBV2|NA
CASTQSLGDNEQFF
TGTGCCAGCACCCAAAGCTTGGGGGACAATGAGCAGTTCTTC
>TRBJ2-2|NA|TRBV5-6|once
CASSFSTGPGELFF
TGTGCCAGCAGCTTCAGCACAGGGCCCGGGGAGCTGTTTTTT
>TRBJ1-1|NA|TRBV11-2|few
CASSLDRGSQVEAFF
TGTGCCAGCAGCTTAGATCGGGGCAGTCAAGTTGAAGCTTTCTTT
>TRBJ2-3|NA|TRBV6-6|few
CASSPSGHPTDTQYF
TGTGCCAGCAGTCCCAGCGGACACCCCACAGATACGCAGTATTTT
>TRBJ2-1|TRBD1|TRBV2|NA
CASSGRGLNEQFF
TGTGCCAGCAGCGGAAGGGGGCTCAATGAGCAGTTCTTC
>TRBJ2-7|NA|TRBV20-1|NA
CSARMGLSGEQYF
TGCAGTGCCCGCATGGGGCTCAGTGGGGAGCAGTACTTC
>TRBJ1-1|NA|TRBV6-5|NA
CASSSYREDTEAFF
TGTGCCAGCAGTTCATACAGGGAGGACACTGAAGCTTTCTTT
>TRBJ2-7|TRBD2|TRBV7-9|NA
CDSSLAASYEQYF
TGTGACAGCAGCCTAGCGGCGTCCTACGAGCAGTACTTC
>TRBJ2-1|NA|TRBV28|few
CASSGPQSVQFF
TGTGCCAGCAGTGGGCCCCAGTCTGTGCAGTTCTTC
>TRBJ1-5|NA|TRBV6-2/TRBV6-3|few
CASSSPVGTDQPQHF
TGTGCCAGCAGTTCCCCGGTTGGCACGGATCAGCCCCAGCATTTT
>TRBJ1-1|NA|TRBV10-3|NA
CAISDGRDRGENTEAFF
TGTGCCATCAGTGATGGTAGGGACCGAGGGGAGAACACTGAAGCTTTCTTT
>TRBJ2-3|NA|TRBV6-1|few
CASSEFAGGTDTQYF
TGTGCCAGCAGTGAATTTGCAGGGGGCACAGATACGCAGTATTTT
>TRBJ2-2|TRBD2|TRBV7-6|many
CASSSTGGNTGELFF
TGTGCCAGCAGCTCCACGGGGGGAAACACCGGGGAGCTGTTTTTT
>TRBJ2-7|NA|TRBV12-3/TRBV12-4|NA
CASSPNGQPYEQCF
TGTGCCAGCAGCCCCAACGGACAGCCCTACGAGCAGTGCTTC
>TRBJ1-5|TRBD1|TRBV7-9|many
CASSITGGEGQPQHF
TGTGCCAGCAGCATTACAGGGGGCGAGGGTCAGCCCCAGCATTTT
>TRBJ1-2|TRBD1|TRBV5-6|NA
CARSFGDRGHDGYTF
TGTGCCCGCAGCTTTGGGGACAGGGGGCATGATGGCTACACCTTC
>TRBJ1-6|NA|TRBV2|NA
CASRADNSPLHF
TGTGCCAGCAGAGCAGACAATTCACCCCTCCACTTT
>TRBJ2-5|NA|TRBV5-1|few
CASSLGGTRQETQYF
TGCGCCAGCAGCTTGGGAGGGACAAGGCAAGAGACCCAGTACTTC
>TRBJ1-3|NA|TRBV7-9|NA
CASRRRDGNTIYF
TGTGCCAGCAGGCGGAGGGATGGAAACACCATATATTTT
>TRBJ2-1|NA|TRBV19|NA
CASSVRTHGDNEQFF
TGTGCCAGTAGTGTTAGGACCCACGGGGACAATGAGCAGTTCTTC
>TRBJ1-2|NA|TRBV18|NA
CASSSNEGGLSNYGYTF
TGTGCCAGCTCATCAAACGAGGGGGGCCTTTCTAACTATGGCTACACCTTC
>TRBJ2-5|NA|TRBV20-1|NA
CSARGSYQSWETPYF
TGCAGTGCTAGAGGGTCATACCAATCGTGGGAGACCCCGTACTTC
>TRBJ1-4|NA|TRBV5-4|NA
CASSTGGANEKLFF
TGTGCCAGCAGCACAGGTGGAGCTAATGAAAAACTGTTTTTT
>TRBJ2-7|TRBD1|TRBV20-1|NA
CSARYEGTGKGEQYF
TGCAGTGCTAGATATGAAGGGACAGGGAAAGGGGAGCAGTACTTC
>TRBJ1-4|NA|TRBV11-2|many
CASSTYRARTNEKLFF
TGTGCCAGCAGCACGTACAGGGCTCGCACTAATGAAAAACTGTTTTTT
>TRBJ1-3|NA|TRBV7-2|NA
CASSLVAAARNTIYF
TGTGCCAGCAGCTTAGTTGCGGCAGCCCGAAACACCATATATTTT
>TRBJ2-5|TRBD1|TRBV11-2|NA
CASRQQGAETQYF
TGTGCCAGCAGACAACAGGGGGCCGAGACCCAGTACTTC